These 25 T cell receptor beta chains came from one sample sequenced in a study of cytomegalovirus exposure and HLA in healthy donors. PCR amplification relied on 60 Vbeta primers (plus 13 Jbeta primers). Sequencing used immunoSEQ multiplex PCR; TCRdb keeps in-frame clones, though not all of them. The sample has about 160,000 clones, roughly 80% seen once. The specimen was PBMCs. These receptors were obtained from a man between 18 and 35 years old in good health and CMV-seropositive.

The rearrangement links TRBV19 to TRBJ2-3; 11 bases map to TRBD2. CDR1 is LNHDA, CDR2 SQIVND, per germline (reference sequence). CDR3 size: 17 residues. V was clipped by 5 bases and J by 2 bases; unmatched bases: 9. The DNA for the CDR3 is TGTGCCAGTAGTCCGCGACTAGCGGGGAGTGTCACAGATACGCAGTATTTT. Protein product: CASSPRLAGSVTDTQYF.

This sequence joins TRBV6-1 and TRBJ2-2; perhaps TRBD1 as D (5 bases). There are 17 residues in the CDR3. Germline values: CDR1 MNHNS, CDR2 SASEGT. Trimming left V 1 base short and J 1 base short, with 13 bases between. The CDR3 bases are TGTGCCAGCAGTGAAGATGGGCAGGGAAGGAACACCGGGGAGCTGTTTTTT. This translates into CASSEDGQGRNTGELFF.

The CDR3 DNA sequence: TGTGCCAGCAGTTTAAGTTTGCAGGTTTACGAGCAGTTCTTC. Protein product: CASSLSLQVYEQFF. The V and J genes are TRBV27 and TRBJ2-1; no firm D call. Germline CDR1 MNHEY, CDR2 SMNVEV (reference sequence). Trimming cost V 2 bases and J 10 bases, with 15 bases left between them. This CDR3 has 14 residues.

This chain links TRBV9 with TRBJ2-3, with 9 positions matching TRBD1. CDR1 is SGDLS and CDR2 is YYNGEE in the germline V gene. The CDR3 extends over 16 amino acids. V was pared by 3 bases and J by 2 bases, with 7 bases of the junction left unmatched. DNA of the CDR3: TGTGCCAGCAGCGGACTGGGACAGGGATACACAGATACGCAGTATTTT. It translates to CASSGLGQGYTDTQYF. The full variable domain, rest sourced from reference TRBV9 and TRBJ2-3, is DSGVTQTPKHLITATGQRVTLRCSPRSGDLSVYWYQQSLDQGLQFLIQYYNGEERAKGNILERFSAQQFPDLHSELNLSSLELGDSALYFCASSGLGQGYTDTQYFGPGTRLTVL.

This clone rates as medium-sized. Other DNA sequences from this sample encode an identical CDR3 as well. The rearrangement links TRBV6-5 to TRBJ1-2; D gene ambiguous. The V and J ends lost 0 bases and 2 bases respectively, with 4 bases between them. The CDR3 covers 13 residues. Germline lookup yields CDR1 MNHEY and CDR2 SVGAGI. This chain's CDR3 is CASSYSLNYGYTF. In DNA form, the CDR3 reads TGTGCCAGCAGTTACTCCCTCAACTATGGCTACACCTTC.

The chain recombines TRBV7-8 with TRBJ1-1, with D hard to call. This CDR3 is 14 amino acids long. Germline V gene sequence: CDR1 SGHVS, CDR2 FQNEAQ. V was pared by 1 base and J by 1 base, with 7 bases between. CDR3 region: CASSLVPGNTEAFF. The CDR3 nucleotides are TGTGCCAGCAGCTTAGTACCGGGGAACACTGAAGCTTTCTTT. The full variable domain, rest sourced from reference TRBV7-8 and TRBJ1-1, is GAGVSQSPRYKVAKRGQDVALRCDPISGHVSLFWYQQALGQGPEFLTYFQNEAQLDKSGLPSDRFFAERPEGSVSTLKIQRTQQEDSAVYLCASSLVPGNTEAFFGQGTRLTVV.

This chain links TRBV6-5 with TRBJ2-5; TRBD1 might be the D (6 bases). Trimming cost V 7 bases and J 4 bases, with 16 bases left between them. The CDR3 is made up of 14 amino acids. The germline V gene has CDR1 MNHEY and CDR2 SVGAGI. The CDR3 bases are TGTGCCAGCACCCAAACAGGGTATAGAGAGACCCAGTACTTC. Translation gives CASTQTGYRETQYF.

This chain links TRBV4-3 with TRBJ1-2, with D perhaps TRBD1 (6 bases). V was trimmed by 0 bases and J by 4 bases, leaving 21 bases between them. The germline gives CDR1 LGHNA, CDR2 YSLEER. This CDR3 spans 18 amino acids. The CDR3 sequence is CASSQDRGGRGHGYGYTF. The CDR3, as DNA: TGCGCCAGCAGCCAAGATAGGGGGGGGCGGGGACACGGCTATGGCTACACCTTC.

DNA for the CDR3: TGTGCCACCGCGACAGGGAATCAGCCCCAGCATTTT. Protein sequence: CATATGNQPQHF. The V gene is TRBV27, the J gene TRBJ1-5, with 7 bases aligning to TRBD1. V trimming: 10 bases; J trimming: 4 bases; junction bases outside the gene matches: 4. This CDR3 contains 12 residues. Germline CDR1 MNHEY, CDR2 SMNVEV (reference sequence).

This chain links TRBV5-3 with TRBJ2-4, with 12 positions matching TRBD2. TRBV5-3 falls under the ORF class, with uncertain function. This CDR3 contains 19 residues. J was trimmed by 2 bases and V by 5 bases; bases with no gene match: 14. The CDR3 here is CARRTSSGGAGGTKNIQYF. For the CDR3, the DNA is TGTGCCAGAAGGACCTCTAGCGGGGGGGCCGGTGGAACCAAAAACATTCAGTACTTC.

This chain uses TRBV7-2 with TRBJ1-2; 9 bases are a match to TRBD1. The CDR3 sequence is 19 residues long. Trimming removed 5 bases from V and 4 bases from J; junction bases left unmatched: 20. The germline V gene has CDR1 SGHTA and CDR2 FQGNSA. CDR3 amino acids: CASSPGPSFTGGLGYGYTF. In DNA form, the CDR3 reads TGTGCCAGCAGCCCCGGCCCCAGTTTCACAGGGGGCCTCGGCTATGGCTACACCTTC. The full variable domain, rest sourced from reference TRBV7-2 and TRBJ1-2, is GAGVSQSPSNKVTEKGKDVELRCDPISGHTALYWYRQSLGQGLEFLIYFQGNSAPDKSGLPSDRFSAERTGGSVSTLTIQRTQQEDSAVYLCASSPGPSFTGGLGYGYTFGSGTRLTVV.

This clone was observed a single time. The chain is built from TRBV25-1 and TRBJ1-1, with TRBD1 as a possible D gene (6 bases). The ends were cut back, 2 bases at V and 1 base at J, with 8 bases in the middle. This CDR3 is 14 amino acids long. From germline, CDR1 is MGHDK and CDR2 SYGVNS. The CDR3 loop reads CASSETGRNTEAFF. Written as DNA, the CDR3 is TGTGCCAGCAGTGAAACAGGGAGGAACACTGAAGCTTTCTTT.

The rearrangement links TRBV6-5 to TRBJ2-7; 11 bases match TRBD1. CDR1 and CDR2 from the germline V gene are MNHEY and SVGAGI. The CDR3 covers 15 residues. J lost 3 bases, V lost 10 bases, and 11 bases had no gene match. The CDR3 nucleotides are TGTGCCACTAGGACAGGGGGCGACTCGGGCTACGAGCAGTACTTC. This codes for CATRTGGDSGYEQYF.

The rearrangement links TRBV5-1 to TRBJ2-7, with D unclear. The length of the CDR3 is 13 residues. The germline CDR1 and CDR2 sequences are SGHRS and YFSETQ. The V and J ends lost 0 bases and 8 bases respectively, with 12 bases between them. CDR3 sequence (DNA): TGCGCCAGCAGCTTGGCCGACGGGTGGCAGCAGTACTTC. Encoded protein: CASSLADGWQQYF.

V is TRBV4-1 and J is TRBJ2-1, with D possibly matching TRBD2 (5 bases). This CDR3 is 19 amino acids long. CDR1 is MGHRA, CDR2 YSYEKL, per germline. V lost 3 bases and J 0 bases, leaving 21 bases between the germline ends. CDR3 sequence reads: CASSHTPDRDYSSYNEQFF. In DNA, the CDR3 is TGCGCCAGCAGCCACACCCCCGACCGTGACTACAGCTCCTACAATGAGCAGTTCTTC.

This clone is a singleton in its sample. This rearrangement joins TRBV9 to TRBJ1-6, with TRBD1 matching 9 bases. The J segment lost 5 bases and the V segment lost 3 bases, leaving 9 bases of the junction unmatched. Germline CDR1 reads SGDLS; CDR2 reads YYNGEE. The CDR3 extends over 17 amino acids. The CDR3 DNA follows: TGTGCCAGCAGCGACACTGCAGGGACAGGGAATAATTCACCCCTCCACTTT. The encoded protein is CASSDTAGTGNNSPLHF.

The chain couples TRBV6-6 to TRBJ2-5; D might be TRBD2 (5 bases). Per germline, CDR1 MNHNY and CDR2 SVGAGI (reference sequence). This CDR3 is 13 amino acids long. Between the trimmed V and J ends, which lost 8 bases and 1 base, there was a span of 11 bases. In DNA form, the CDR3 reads TGTGCCAGCGCCCGGGGAGCCCAAGAGACCCAGTACTTC. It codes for CASARGAQETQYF.

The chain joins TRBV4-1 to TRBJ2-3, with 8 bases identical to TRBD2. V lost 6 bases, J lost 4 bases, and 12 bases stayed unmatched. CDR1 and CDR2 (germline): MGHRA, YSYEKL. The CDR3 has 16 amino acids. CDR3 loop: CASSLPPGGHPDTQYF. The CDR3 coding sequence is TGCGCCAGCAGTCTTCCACCGGGGGGGCACCCAGATACGCAGTATTTT.

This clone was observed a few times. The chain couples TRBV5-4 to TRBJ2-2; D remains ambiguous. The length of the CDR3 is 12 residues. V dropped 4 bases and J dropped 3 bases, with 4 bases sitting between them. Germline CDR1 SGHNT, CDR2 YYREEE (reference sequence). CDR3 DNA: TGTGCCAGCAGCGACTACACCGGGGAGCTGTTTTTT. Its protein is CASSDYTGELFF. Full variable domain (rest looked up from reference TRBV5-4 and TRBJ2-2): ETGVTQSPTHLIKTRGQQVTLRCSSQSGHNTVSWYQQALGQGPQFIFQYYREEENGRGNFPPRFSGLQFPNYSSELNVNALELDDSALYLCASSDYTGELFFGEGSRLTVL.

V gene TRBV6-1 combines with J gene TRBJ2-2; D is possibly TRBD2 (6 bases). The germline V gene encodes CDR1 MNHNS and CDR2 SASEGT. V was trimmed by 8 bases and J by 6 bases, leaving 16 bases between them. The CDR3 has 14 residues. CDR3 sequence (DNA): TGTGCCAGCTCTCGCGGGGACGTCCCCGGGGAGCTGTTTTTT. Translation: CASSRGDVPGELFF.

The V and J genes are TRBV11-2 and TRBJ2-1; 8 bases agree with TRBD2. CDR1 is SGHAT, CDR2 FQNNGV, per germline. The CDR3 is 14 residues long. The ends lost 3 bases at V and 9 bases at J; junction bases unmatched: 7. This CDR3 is CASSFNREGFEQFF. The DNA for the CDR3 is TGTGCCAGCAGCTTCAATCGGGAGGGCTTTGAGCAGTTCTTC.

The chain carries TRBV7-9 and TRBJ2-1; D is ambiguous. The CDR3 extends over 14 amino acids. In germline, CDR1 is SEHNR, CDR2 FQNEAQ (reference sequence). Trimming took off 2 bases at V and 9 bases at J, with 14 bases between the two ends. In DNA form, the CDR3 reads TGTGCCAGCAGCTTATCAGTCCTAGAAGGTGAGCAGTTCTTC. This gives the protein CASSLSVLEGEQFF.

CDR3 loop: CASSLAPAGGITDTQYF. The CDR3 region has the DNA TGCGCCAGCAGCTTGGCCCCGGCAGGGGGGATCACAGATACGCAGTATTTT. This chain connects TRBV5-1 to TRBJ2-3; tentative D call: TRBD1 (7 bases). Trimming stripped 0 bases from V and 2 bases from J, with 16 bases between. This CDR3 spans 17 amino acids. CDR1 and CDR2 (germline): SGHRS, YFSETQ.

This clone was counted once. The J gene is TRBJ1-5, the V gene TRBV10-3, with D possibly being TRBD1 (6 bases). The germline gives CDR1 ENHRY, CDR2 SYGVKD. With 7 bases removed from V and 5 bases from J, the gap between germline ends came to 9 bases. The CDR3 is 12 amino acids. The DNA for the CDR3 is TGTGCCATCAAGGGGGGGGATCAGCCCCAGCATTTT. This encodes CAIKGGDQPQHF.

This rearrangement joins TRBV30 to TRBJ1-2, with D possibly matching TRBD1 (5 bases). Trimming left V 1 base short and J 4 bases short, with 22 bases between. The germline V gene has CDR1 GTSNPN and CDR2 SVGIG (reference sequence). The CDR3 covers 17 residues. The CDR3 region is CAWSGGSRDVGLYGYTF. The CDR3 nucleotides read TGTGCCTGGAGTGGGGGGTCGCGGGACGTGGGGCTCTATGGCTACACCTTC.